This T cell receptor beta chain is from a study of yellow fever vaccine responses in identical twins. General study results and limits: Twins showed a vaccine T cell response that reportedly seemed partly convergent, partly personalized.

As concerns this clonotype: Its matching antigen is unknown.

TCRdb itself ran the RT-PCR reads through MiXCR, one entry per CDR3 protein. The sample has roughly 2,300 distinct CDR3 sequences, nearly 7.5% seen once. The CDR3 has 14 amino acids. V lost 10 bases and J lost 6; bases outside the gene matches: 12. Germline CDR1 reads SGHVT; CDR2 reads SQSDAQ. This specimen was T cells from blood (PBMCs), unsorted or a sorted subset (not recorded which), taken 2 years after vaccination. The rearrangement uses TRBV7-4 and TRBJ2-7; 10 positions match TRBD2. This TCR came from a woman younger than 35 who received the yellow fever vaccine. CDR3 protein: CATPWLAGVLEQYF. The DNA for the CDR3 is TGTGCCACCCCGTGGCTAGCGGGAGTTCTCGAGCAGTACTTC.